This T cell receptor beta chain stems from a study of early T cells in non-severe SARS-CoV-2 infection. Overall study: Sequencing used unsorted whole-blood bulk RNA, so chains lack pairing.

Overall study findings and caveats: Clonotype matching in VDJdb favored anti-spike CD8 responses and did not capture private and CD4 specificities.

Individual cDNA molecules each received unique molecular identifiers attached to them. TCRdb re-derived calls from the 5' RACE reads in MiXCR, one entry per CDR3 protein. The sample shows roughly 60,000 distinct CDR3 sequences, around 5.2% of them seen only once. In its sample, this clonotype was seen many times. The antigen is unknown. Sample: whole blood. This receptor was identified in an adult who was a healthcare worker with PCR-confirmed SARS-CoV-2 infection or an uninfected control (not recorded which).

CDR3 amino acids: CASSPSKMSTEAFF. The CDR3 DNA reads TGTGCCAGTAGTCCCTCCAAGATGAGCACTGAAGCTTTCTTT. V gene TRBV19 combines with J gene TRBJ1-1, with no clear D. The V end lost 5 bases, the J end lost 4 bases, and 14 bases lay between the germline ends. Germline V CDR1 and CDR2: LNHDA, SQIVND (reference sequence). The CDR3 runs 14 residues.